Shown below are 10 T cell receptor beta chains from a single sample sequenced in a study of OX40 agonist ivuxolimab in advanced cancers. Produced via immunoSEQ multiplex PCR; TCRdb's table is partial and in-frame only. The sample includes 69,000 or so clones, around 80% of them seen just once. Sequenced material: CD4+ or CD8+ T cells sorted from blood, taken in a trial of the OX40 agonist ivuxolimab. Receptors originate from an adult with an advanced solid tumor such as melanoma, head and neck, liver or kidney cancer.

The chain has TRBV5-1 and TRBJ2-7; no clear D. The CDR3 loop spans 13 amino acids. V lost 0 bases to trimming and J lost 7 bases, with 11 bases between them. The V gene's germline CDR1 is SGHRS and CDR2 YFSETQ. Here the CDR3 reads CASSLDFSSEQYF. DNA for the CDR3: TGCGCCAGCAGCTTGGATTTCTCCTCTGAGCAGTACTTC. The variable domain in full, completed from reference TRBV5-1 and TRBJ2-7, reads KAGVTQTPRYLIKTRGQQVTLSCSPISGHRSVSWYQQTPGQGLQFLFEYFSETQRNKGNFPGRFSGRQFSNSRSEMNVSTLELGDSALYLCASSLDFSSEQYFGPGTRLTVT.

The DNA for the CDR3 is TGTGCCAGCAGTTTATGGGTGGGCCTTAATGAGCAGTTCTTC. Its translation is CASSLWVGLNEQFF. The chain uses TRBV27 and TRBJ2-1; D unresolved. Germline CDR1 MNHEY, CDR2 SMNVEV (reference sequence). The CDR3 has 14 residues. V was trimmed by 1 base and J by 7 bases, leaving 11 bases between them.

Here the CDR3 DNA reads TGTGCCAGTAGTATAGATGGGGCTTTACGGGGGAGAGGGGATACGCAGTATTTT. It encodes CASSIDGALRGRGDTQYF. The chain uses TRBV19 and TRBJ2-3; possible D gene TRBD2, 6 bases. This CDR3 spans 18 amino acids. V was trimmed by 0 bases and J by 6 bases, leaving 22 bases between them. CDR1 is LNHDA, CDR2 SQIVND, per germline (reference sequence). The variable domain in full, completed from reference TRBV19 and TRBJ2-3, reads DGGITQSPKYLFRKEGQNVTLSCEQNLNHDAMYWYRQDPGQGLRLIYYSQIVNDFQKGDIAEGYSVSREKKESFPLTVTSAQKNPTAFYLCASSIDGALRGRGDTQYFGPGTRLTVL.

This clone was found once. This chain uses TRBV6-5 with TRBJ2-7; the D is unclear. In germline, CDR1 is MNHEY, CDR2 SVGAGI. This CDR3 has 15 amino acids. Trimming removed 6 bases from V and 1 base from J, with 16 bases in between. The CDR3 region has the DNA TGTGCCAGCAGGGAACGGTACCGACAATCCTACGAGCAGTACTTC. Encoded protein: CASRERYRQSYEQYF.

The chain employs TRBV7-2 and TRBJ2-5; TRBD1 agrees at 7 bases. CDR3 length: 15 residues. Germline loops: CDR1 SGHTA, CDR2 FQGNSA. Germline trimming cut 7 bases from V and 3 bases from J; bases unmatched to any gene: 11. DNA for the CDR3: TGTGCCAGCACCTCCCCCACCGGGACAGAAGAGACCCAGTACTTC. Protein sequence: CASTSPTGTEETQYF.

The V and J genes are TRBV7-9 and TRBJ1-3; D is possibly TRBD1 (6 bases). Per germline, CDR1 SEHNR and CDR2 FQNEAQ (reference sequence). V lost 4 bases to trimming and J lost 2 bases, with 9 bases between them. CDR3 length: 14 residues. CDR3 in DNA: TGTGCCAGCAGCTCGGACAGAACTGGAAACACCATATATTTT. As protein: CASSSDRTGNTIYF.

CDR3 protein: CASSSGTLNTEAFF. In DNA form, the CDR3 reads TGTGCCAGCAGCTCCGGGACATTGAACACTGAAGCTTTCTTT. V is TRBV9 and J is TRBJ1-1; possible D gene TRBD1, 6 bases. The V and J ends lost 4 bases and 0 bases respectively, with 10 bases between them. The germline V gene has CDR1 SGDLS and CDR2 YYNGEE. The CDR3 extends over 14 amino acids.

The gene calls are TRBV5-6 and TRBJ1-3; weak D call: TRBD1 (6 bases). There are 16 residues in the CDR3. Trimming removed 4 bases from V and 2 bases from J, with 16 bases in between. Germline CDR1 is SGHDT and CDR2 is YYEEEE. As DNA, the CDR3 is TGTGCCAGCAGCCGGAAATCCAGGGGCGCTGGAAACACCATATATTTT. Protein sequence: CASSRKSRGAGNTIYF. The complete variable domain, with remaining parts taken from reference TRBV5-6 and TRBJ1-3, reads DAGVTQSPTHLIKTRGQQVTLRCSPKSGHDTVSWYQQALGQGPQFIFQYYEEEERQRGNFPDRFSGHQFPNYSSELNVNALLLGDSALYLCASSRKSRGAGNTIYFGEGSWLTVV.

Note on this clone: One end of the junction varies from germline; a read error may be responsible. This sequence joins TRBV4-1 and TRBJ2-3; D may be TRBD1 or TRBD2 (6 bases each). In germline, CDR1 is MGHRA, CDR2 YSYEKL. The CDR3 loop spans 13 amino acids. The CDR3, as DNA: TGCGCCAGCAGCCAAGATTTGGGGGGCCCTCAGGATTTT. Translated, it gives CASSQDLGGPQDF.

This chain joins TRBV6-6 and TRBJ2-5; D is unclear. Germline-derived CDR1 and CDR2 are MNHNY and SVGAGI (reference sequence). V was clipped by 0 bases and J by 2 bases, with 1 base between them. CDR3 length: 12 residues. The CDR3 loop is CASSYSQETQYF. The CDR3 region has the DNA TGTGCCAGCAGTTACTCTCAAGAGACCCAGTACTTC.